Listed here are 30 T cell receptor beta chains from one sample, sequenced in a study of blood T cell repertoires in COVID-19. TCRdb's table, derived via immunoSEQ multiplex PCR, lists solely in-frame clones and lacks some. The sample holds around 300,000 clones, 70% to 90% seen once. Sequencing was done on a sample of PBMCs or T cells enriched from blood (not recorded which). The receptors originated from a woman aged 60-75 years in a cohort exposed to, infected with or recovered from COVID-19 (not recorded which).

The rearrangement uses TRBV5-1 and TRBJ2-5, with 7 bases fitting TRBD1. Germline CDR1 reads SGHRS; CDR2 reads YFSETQ. J lost 5 bases, V lost 5 bases, and 6 bases had no gene match. The CDR3 sequence is 13 residues long. CDR3 sequence: CASSLQGPETQYF. As DNA, the CDR3 is TGCGCCAGCAGTCTACAGGGGCCGGAGACCCAGTACTTC.

V is TRBV4-1 and J is TRBJ1-1, with TRBD1 as a possible D gene (6 bases). Germline lookup yields CDR1 MGHRA and CDR2 YSYEKL. This CDR3 comprises 12 residues. V lost 1 base, J lost 7 bases, and 7 bases lay in between. The CDR3 sequence is CASSQAGDEAFF. CDR3 DNA sequence: TGCGCCAGCAGCCAAGCAGGGGATGAAGCTTTCTTT.

This rearrangement joins TRBV30 to TRBJ1-6; D not resolved. CDR3 length: 13 amino acids. The ends were cut back, 2 bases at V and 8 bases at J, with 10 bases in the middle. Germline CDR1 and CDR2: GTSNPN and SVGIG (reference sequence). The CDR3 reads CAWSRERDSPLHF. The CDR3 DNA is TGTGCCTGGAGTAGAGAGAGGGATTCACCCCTCCACTTT.

The CDR3 bases are TGTGCCAGCAGCCCTAGGGGGTTTGAGCAGCCCCAGCATTTT. This translates into CASSPRGFEQPQHF. V is TRBV7-2 and J is TRBJ1-5; maybe TRBD1 (6 bases). Germline lookup yields CDR1 SGHTA and CDR2 FQGNSA. V lost 5 bases to trimming and J lost 7 bases, with 15 bases between them. The CDR3 length is 14 residues.

This clone was seen just once. The chain employs TRBV7-3 and TRBJ1-3; TRBD1 aligns across 9 bases. The CDR3 totals 15 residues. In germline, CDR1 is SGHTA, CDR2 FQGTGA. V shed 2 bases and J 3 bases; nucleotides not matched to a gene: 2. The CDR3 here is CASSLGTGSGNTIYF. CDR3 nucleotides: TGTGCCAGCAGCTTAGGGACAGGGAGTGGAAACACCATATATTTT.

The chain carries TRBV2 and TRBJ2-7; 7 bases agree with TRBD1. Per germline, CDR1 SNHLY and CDR2 FYNNEI. V was pared by 6 bases and J by 7 bases, with 12 bases of the junction left unmatched. This CDR3 has 14 residues. Written as DNA, the CDR3 is TGTGCCAGCAGGAGGGCGCAGGGGGTGGGTGAGCAGTACTTC. Translated, it gives CASRRAQGVGEQYF.

The chain joins TRBV15 to TRBJ2-3; 7 bases are shared with TRBD1. This CDR3 comprises 16 residues. V dropped 1 base and J dropped 0; count of bases not matched to a gene: 4. Germline lookup yields CDR1 LNHNV and CDR2 YYDKDF (reference sequence). The chain's CDR3 is CATSRARTGSTDTQYF. In DNA form, the CDR3 reads TGTGCCACCAGCAGAGCAAGGACAGGTAGCACAGATACGCAGTATTTT.

This rearrangement joins TRBV6-2 or TRBV6-3 to TRBJ2-7; D is perhaps TRBD2 (6 bases). Between the trimmed V and J ends, which lost 2 bases and 4 bases, there was a span of 18 bases. The germline gives CDR1 MNHEY, CDR2 SVGEGT. This CDR3 has 16 amino acids. CDR3 in DNA: TGTGCCAGCAGTTACGGGAGGACCCTCGGGTTTTACGAGCAGTACTTC. It codes for CASSYGRTLGFYEQYF.

The chain carries TRBV11-2 and TRBJ2-6; 9 bases fit TRBD1. The CDR3 has 18 residues. V gave up 2 bases and J gave up 0 bases; unmatched junction bases: 5. Germline V gene lookup returns CDR1 SGHAT and CDR2 FQNNGV. The CDR3: CASSLRDRAFSGANVLTF. The CDR3 bases are TGTGCCAGCAGCTTAAGGGACAGGGCTTTCTCTGGGGCCAACGTCCTGACTTTC.

CDR3 nucleotides: TGTGCCAGTAGCGATCCGACAGGGGGAAACACTGAAGCTTTCTTT. It yields the protein CASSDPTGGNTEAFF. This chain links TRBV19 with TRBJ1-1; TRBD1 aligns across 9 bases. The CDR3 sequence is 15 residues long. Germline V gene sequence: CDR1 LNHDA, CDR2 SQIVND (reference sequence). Germline trimming cut 6 bases from V and 2 bases from J; bases unmatched to any gene: 7.

CDR3 nucleotides: TGTGCCTCCCAAAGGGGACAGGGAGTAGAGACCCAGTACTTC. Its translation is CASQRGQGVETQYF. The rearrangement links TRBV28 to TRBJ2-5, with 9 bases matching TRBD1. The CDR3 sequence is 14 residues long. Germline V CDR1 and CDR2: MDHEN, SYDVKM. The V segment lost 11 bases and the J segment 4 bases; nucleotides outside the gene matches: 11.

The chain recombines TRBV24-1 with TRBJ2-3; D might be TRBD2 (6 bases). From germline, CDR1 is KGHDR and CDR2 SFDVKD. V was shortened by 4 bases and J by 0 bases, with 13 bases between the two germline ends. This CDR3 is 16 amino acids long. The CDR3 spells CATSDRGLSSTDTQYF. CDR3 DNA sequence: TGTGCCACCAGTGACCGAGGACTATCTAGCACAGATACGCAGTATTTT.

The J gene is TRBJ1-2, the V gene TRBV2, with TRBD1 identical over 8 bases. V shed 4 bases and J 8 bases; nucleotides not matched to a gene: 3. Germline V gene data show CDR1 as SNHLY and CDR2 as FYNNEI. This CDR3 is 12 amino acids long. CDR3 sequence (DNA): TGTGCCAGCAGTGCACAGGGGGTAGGCTACACCTTC. It encodes CASSAQGVGYTF. The variable domain in full, completed from reference TRBV2 and TRBJ1-2, reads EPEVTQTPSHQVTQMGQEVILRCVPISNHLYFYWYRQILGQKVEFLVSFYNNEISEKSEIFDDQFSVERPDGSNFTLKIRSTKLEDSAMYFCASSAQGVGYTFGSGTRLTVV.

J is TRBJ2-7 and V is TRBV5-4, with a weak D call TRBD2 (5 bases). The CDR3 spans 12 residues. Trimming left V 2 bases short and J 3 bases short, with 6 bases between. In germline, CDR1 is SGHNT, CDR2 YYREEE (reference sequence). CDR3 coding DNA: TGTGCCAGCAGCTTCGGGATCTACGAGCAGTACTTC. Translation: CASSFGIYEQYF.

The V and J genes are TRBV7-2 and TRBJ1-2, with a tentative D call TRBD1 (5 bases). The germline V gene has CDR1 SGHTA and CDR2 FQGNSA. This CDR3 has 14 amino acids. Trimming left V 5 bases short and J 5 bases short, with 15 bases between. The CDR3, as DNA: TGTGCCAGCAGCCGCCGGGACTTACTATATGGCTACACCTTC. Encoded protein: CASSRRDLLYGYTF. The full variable domain, in which reference TRBV7-2 and TRBJ1-2 provide the parts outside the CDR3, is GAGVSQSPSNKVTEKGKDVELRCDPISGHTALYWYRQSLGQGLEFLIYFQGNSAPDKSGLPSDRFSAERTGGSVSTLTIQRTQQEDSAVYLCASSRRDLLYGYTFGSGTRLTVV.

For this clone: At one end, the junction sequence differs from germline, possibly due to a read error. This rearrangement joins TRBV2 to TRBJ2-2, with a tentative D call TRBD2 (5 bases). Germline lookup yields CDR1 SNHLY and CDR2 FYNNEI. This CDR3 has 13 amino acids. The CDR3 DNA reads as TGTGCCAGCCGACTATCGAACACCGAGGAGCTGTTTTTT. Residues: CASRLSNTEELFF. Full variable domain (rest looked up from reference TRBV2 and TRBJ2-2): EPEVTQTPSHQVTQMGQEVILRCVPISNHLYFYWYRQILGQKVEFLVSFYNNEISEKSEIFDDQFSVERPDGSNFTLKIRSTKLEDSAMYFCASRLSNTEELFFGEGSRLTVL.

A few counts support this clone. The chain recombines TRBV24-1 with TRBJ2-7; TRBD1 matches at 7 bases. CDR1 and CDR2 (germline): KGHDR, SFDVKD. V was pared by 4 bases and J by 8 bases, with 10 bases of the junction left unmatched. This CDR3 region has 14 residues. CDR3 bases: TGTGCCACCAGTGACTTGACCTTAGGGGGCCAGCAGTACTTC. It is translated as CATSDLTLGGQQYF.

The chain employs TRBV3-1 (or the pseudogene TRBV3-2) and TRBJ2-7, with 9 positions matching TRBD1. The germline V gene has CDR1 LGHDT and CDR2 YNNKEL (reference sequence). Trimming took 4 bases from V and 6 from J; bases not matched to a gene: 7. This CDR3 has 14 amino acids. The CDR3 spells CASSLRDRVSEQYF. CDR3 in DNA: TGTGCCAGCAGCCTACGGGACAGGGTCAGCGAGCAGTACTTC.

CDR3: CASRLPGGAGQPQHF. Written as DNA, the CDR3 is TGTGCCAGCAGATTACCAGGGGGCGCGGGTCAGCCCCAGCATTTT. The chain links TRBV28 to TRBJ1-5, with 8 nucleotides matching TRBD1. The CDR3 covers 15 residues. The germline CDR1 and CDR2 sequences are MDHEN and SYDVKM. With 6 bases clipped from V and 6 bases from J, the junction kept 10 bases outside the gene matches.

The V gene is TRBV7-9, the J gene TRBJ1-2; TRBD1 matches 9 bases. Trimming cost V 7 bases and J 3 bases; bases outside gene matches: 6. This CDR3 is 14 amino acids long. The germline V gene encodes CDR1 SEHNR and CDR2 FQNEAQ (reference sequence). CDR3 protein: CASNAQGAYYGYTF. CDR3 DNA: TGTGCCAGCAACGCACAGGGGGCGTACTATGGCTACACCTTC.

V and J are TRBV5-1 and TRBJ2-3; weak D call: TRBD1 (5 bases). The germline V gene has CDR1 SGHRS and CDR2 YFSETQ. The ends were cut back, 4 bases at V and 2 bases at J, with 14 bases in the middle. The CDR3 loop spans 15 amino acids. CDR3 protein: CASSPRDRNTDTQYF. The CDR3 coding sequence is TGCGCCAGCAGCCCCAGGGATCGGAACACAGATACGCAGTATTTT.

This chain links TRBV7-2 with TRBJ2-1, with 11 bases matching TRBD2. The V and J ends lost 3 bases and 12 bases, in that order; junction bases with no gene match: 10. The germline CDR1 and CDR2 sequences are SGHTA and FQGNSA. This CDR3 spans 15 amino acids. The CDR3 loop reads CASSFELAGAPVQFF. In DNA, the CDR3 is TGTGCCAGCAGCTTTGAACTAGCGGGAGCCCCGGTGCAGTTCTTC. The whole variable domain, filled in from reference TRBV7-2 and TRBJ2-1, reads GAGVSQSPSNKVTEKGKDVELRCDPISGHTALYWYRQSLGQGLEFLIYFQGNSAPDKSGLPSDRFSAERTGGSVSTLTIQRTQQEDSAVYLCASSFELAGAPVQFFGPGTRLTVL.

In DNA form, the CDR3 reads TGTGCCAGCAGTTCCCGTATCGGGGCGGGAGGCGAGACCCAGTACTTC. Its protein is CASSSRIGAGGETQYF. V and J are TRBV28 and TRBJ2-5, with 8 bases fitting TRBD2. The CDR3 runs to 16 residues. Germline V gene sequence: CDR1 MDHEN, CDR2 SYDVKM. The ends lost 4 bases at V and 5 bases at J; junction bases unmatched: 12.

V and J are TRBV7-8 and TRBJ1-5; 8 positions agree with TRBD1. V dropped 5 bases and J dropped 9; count of bases not matched to a gene: 15. The CDR3 runs to 16 residues. Germline assignment: CDR1 SGHVS and CDR2 FQNEAQ. Written as DNA, the CDR3 is TGTGCCAGCAGCCCCGGGACAGGAAGGGATTTTAGGCCCCAGCATTTT. Protein sequence: CASSPGTGRDFRPQHF.

The V gene is TRBV19, the J gene TRBJ1-2, with D unclear. V dropped 5 bases and J dropped 0 bases, with 7 bases sitting between them. The germline V gene encodes CDR1 LNHDA and CDR2 SQIVND (reference sequence). The CDR3 contains 13 residues. Here the CDR3 DNA reads TGTGCCAGTAGTTTACAGCCTAACTATGGCTACACCTTC. Encoded protein: CASSLQPNYGYTF.

The chain joins TRBV3-1 (or the pseudogene TRBV3-2) to TRBJ1-2, with D perhaps matching TRBD1 (6 bases). Germline V gene data show CDR1 as LGHDT and CDR2 as YNNKEL (reference sequence). V was shortened by 3 bases and J by 0 bases, with 8 bases between the two germline ends. The CDR3 sequence is 14 residues long. The CDR3 nucleotides read TGTGCCAGCAGCCAGGGGGCCTCTAACTATGGCTACACCTTC. It is translated as CASSQGASNYGYTF.

This clone was seen a single time. The identical CDR3 is also encoded by other nucleotide sequences in the sample. The chain employs TRBV6-5 and TRBJ1-1; D may be TRBD1 (5 bases). Looked up from germline, CDR1 is MNHEY and CDR2 is SVGAGI. This CDR3 region has 13 residues. Trimming took off 7 bases at V and 1 base at J, with 10 bases between the two ends. The CDR3 bases are TGTGCCAGCACCACTACAGGGAACACTGAAGCTTTCTTT. It yields the protein CASTTTGNTEAFF.

CDR3 bases: TGTGCCTGCCAGGCAGGTTACGAGCAGTACTTC. This gives the protein CACQAGYEQYF. V usage is TRBV25-1 and J usage is TRBJ2-7, with D uncertain. V was pared by 11 bases and J by 4 bases, with 12 bases between. CDR1 is MGHDK, CDR2 SYGVNS, per germline. The CDR3 is made up of 11 amino acids.

The CDR3 reads CASSLLAGSYEQYF. CDR3 in DNA: TGTGCCAGCAGCTTACTAGCGGGATCATACGAGCAGTACTTC. The V call is TRBV7-3, the J call TRBJ2-7; 9 nucleotides align to TRBD2. Germline assignment: CDR1 SGHTA and CDR2 FQGTGA. The CDR3 totals 14 residues. The V gene end was trimmed by 2 bases and the J gene end by 4 bases; junction bases not matched to a gene: 3.

The genes are TRBV5-6 and TRBJ1-1, with a weak D call TRBD1 (5 bases). This CDR3 is 17 amino acids long. The germline gives CDR1 SGHDT, CDR2 YYEEEE. Trimming took off 1 base at V and 2 bases at J, with 18 bases between the two ends. The CDR3 DNA sequence: TGTGCCAGCAGCTTGTTAGGGGCAATGGTTTATAACACTGAAGCTTTCTTT. This gives the protein CASSLLGAMVYNTEAFF.